The rows below give T cell receptor beta chains drawn from one sample of a study of molecular identifiers for immune sequencing clone quantification. TCRdb called the PCR reads again in MiXCR, with one record for every CDR3 protein. The sample records approximately 550,000 distinct CDR3 sequences, about a fifth being singletons. Sequencing was done on a sample of naive CD8+ T cells from blood, with Jurkat cell RNA spiked in. These receptors were taken from a human donor in good health. Some libraries in this study had Jurkat cell RNA spiked in. Each CDR3 is given without its conserved first and last residue.

v_call | cdr3_aa
TRBV28 | ASSLRVRLAEQY
TRBV4-1 | ASSQDPGTLAGELF
TRBV5-4 | ASSLAHTEAF
TRBV19 | ASRGRGTGELF
TRBV13 | ASSSLGRVPGGLF
TRBV12-3/TRBV12-4 | ASSRATGGVQETQY
TRBV5-1 | ASSSGPLMNTEAF
TRBV6-2/TRBV6-3 | ASSYGGRGYEQY
TRBV4-3 | ASAKDLGDNEQF
TRBV4-1 | ASSPSSGNAGELF
TRBV6-2/TRBV6-3 | ASSYWSRPYEQY
TRBV27 | ASTIAGGGVEQY
TRBV28 | ASIQSGARAKNIQY
TRBV28 | AAQPGYNEQF
TRBV11-2 | ASSRGLEQY
TRBV2 | ASMPGQGAENIQY
TRBV29-1 | SVCLAGANEQF
TRBV15 | ATSTHVLVGYNEQF
TRBV4-3 | ASSQVPAGGSVTQY
TRBV15 | ATSRVRLGDRTYEQY
TRBV2 | ASSEDYGYT
TRBV27 | ASGSPTGENTYEQY
TRBV7-8 | ASRAGGEEAF
TRBV4-2 | ASSQVSGTGGSYEQY